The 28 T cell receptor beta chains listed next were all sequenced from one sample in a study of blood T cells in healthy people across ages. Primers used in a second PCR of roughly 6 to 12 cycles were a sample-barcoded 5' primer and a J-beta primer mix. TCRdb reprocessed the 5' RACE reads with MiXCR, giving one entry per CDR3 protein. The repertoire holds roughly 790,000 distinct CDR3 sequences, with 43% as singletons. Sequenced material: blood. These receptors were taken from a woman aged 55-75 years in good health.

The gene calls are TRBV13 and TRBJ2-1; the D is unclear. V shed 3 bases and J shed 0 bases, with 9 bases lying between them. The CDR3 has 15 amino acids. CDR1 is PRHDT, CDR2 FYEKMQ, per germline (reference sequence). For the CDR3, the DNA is TGTGCCAGCAGCTTTACGGGCCGCTCCTACAATGAGCAGTTCTTC. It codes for CASSFTGRSYNEQFF. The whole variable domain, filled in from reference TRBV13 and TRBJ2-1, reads AAGVIQSPRHLIKEKRETATLKCYPIPRHDTVYWYQQGPGQDPQFLISFYEKMQSDKGSIPDRFSAQQFSDYHSELNMSSLELGDSALYFCASSFTGRSYNEQFFGPGTRLTVL.

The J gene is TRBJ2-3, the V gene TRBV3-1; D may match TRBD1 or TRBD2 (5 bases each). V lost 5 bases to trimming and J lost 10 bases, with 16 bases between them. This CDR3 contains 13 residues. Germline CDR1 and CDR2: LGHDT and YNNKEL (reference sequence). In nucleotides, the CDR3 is TGTGCCAGCAGCAGGGACCGCGCCGATGCGCAGTATTTT. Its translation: CASSRDRADAQYF.

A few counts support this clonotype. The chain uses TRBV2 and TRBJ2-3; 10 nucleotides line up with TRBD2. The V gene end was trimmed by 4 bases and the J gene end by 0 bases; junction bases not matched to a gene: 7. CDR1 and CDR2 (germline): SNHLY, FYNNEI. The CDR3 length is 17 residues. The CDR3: CASSASGGAISTDTQYF. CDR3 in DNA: TGTGCCAGCAGTGCCAGCGGGGGGGCCATTAGCACAGATACGCAGTATTTT.

CDR3: CASSSHRALVGDTQYF. CDR3 sequence (DNA): TGTGCCAGCAGCAGTCACAGGGCGCTCGTTGGAGATACGCAGTATTTT. This chain links TRBV21-1 with TRBJ2-3; TRBD1, the table's D call, was not compared with the DNA. TRBV21-1 is designated a pseudogene. The CDR3 has 16 amino acids.

CDR3 sequence: CASSSRDRSNQPQHF. In DNA, the CDR3 is TGTGCCAGCAGTTCCCGGGACAGGAGCAATCAGCCCCAGCATTTT. The genes are TRBV12-3 or TRBV12-4 and TRBJ1-5; 8 positions agree with TRBD1. The length of the CDR3 is 15 residues. The V segment lost 4 bases and the J segment 1 base; nucleotides outside the gene matches: 3.

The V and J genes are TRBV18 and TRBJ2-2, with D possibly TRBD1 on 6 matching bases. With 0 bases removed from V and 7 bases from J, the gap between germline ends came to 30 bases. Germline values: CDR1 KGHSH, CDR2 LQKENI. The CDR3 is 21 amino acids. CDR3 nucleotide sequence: TGTGCCAGCTCACCACCAAACCGGAGCCCAGGGGCCACACAACAACACGGGGAGCTGTTTTTT. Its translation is CASSPPNRSPGATQQHGELFF.

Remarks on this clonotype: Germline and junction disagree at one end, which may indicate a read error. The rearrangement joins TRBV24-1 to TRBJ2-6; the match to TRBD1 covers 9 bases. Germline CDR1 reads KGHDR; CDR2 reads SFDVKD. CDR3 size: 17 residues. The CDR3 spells CATSDTGGLSGANVPTF. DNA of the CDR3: TGTGCCACCAGTGATACAGGGGGCCTTTCTGGGGCCAACGTCCCGACTTTC.

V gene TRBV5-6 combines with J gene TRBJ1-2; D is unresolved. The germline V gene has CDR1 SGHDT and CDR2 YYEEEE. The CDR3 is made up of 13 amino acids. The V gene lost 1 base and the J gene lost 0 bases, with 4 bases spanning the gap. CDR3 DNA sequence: TGTGCCAGCAGCTTGCCAGCTAACTATGGCTACACCTTC. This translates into CASSLPANYGYTF. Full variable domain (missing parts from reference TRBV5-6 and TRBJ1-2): DAGVTQSPTHLIKTRGQQVTLRCSPKSGHDTVSWYQQALGQGPQFIFQYYEEEERQRGNFPDRFSGHQFPNYSSELNVNALLLGDSALYLCASSLPANYGYTFGSGTRLTVV.

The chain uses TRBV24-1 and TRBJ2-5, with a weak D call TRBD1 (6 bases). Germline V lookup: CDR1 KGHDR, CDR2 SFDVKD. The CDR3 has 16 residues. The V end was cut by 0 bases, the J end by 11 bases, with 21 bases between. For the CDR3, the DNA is TGTGCCACCAGTGATTTGCAGCCCCTAGGGGACAATGAGCAGTACTTC. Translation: CATSDLQPLGDNEQYF.

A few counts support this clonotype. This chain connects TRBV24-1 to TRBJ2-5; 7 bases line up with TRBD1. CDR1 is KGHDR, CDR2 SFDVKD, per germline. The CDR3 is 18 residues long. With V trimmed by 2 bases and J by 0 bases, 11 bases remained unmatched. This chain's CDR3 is CATSDSTGANANQETQYF. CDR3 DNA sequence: TGTGCCACCAGTGATTCCACAGGGGCGAACGCCAACCAAGAGACCCAGTACTTC.

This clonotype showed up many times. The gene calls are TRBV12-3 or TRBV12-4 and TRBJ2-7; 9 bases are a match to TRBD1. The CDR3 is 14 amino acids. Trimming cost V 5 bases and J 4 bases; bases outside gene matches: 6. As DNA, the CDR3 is TGTGCCAGCAGTCCTGGACAGGGGTTGTACGAGCAGTACTTC. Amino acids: CASSPGQGLYEQYF.

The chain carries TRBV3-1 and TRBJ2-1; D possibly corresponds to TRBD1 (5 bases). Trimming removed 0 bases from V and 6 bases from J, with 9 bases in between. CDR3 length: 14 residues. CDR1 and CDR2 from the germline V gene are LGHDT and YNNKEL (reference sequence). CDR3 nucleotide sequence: TGTGCCAGCAGCCAAGATAGAAGGGGCAATGAGCAGTTCTTC. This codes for CASSQDRRGNEQFF.

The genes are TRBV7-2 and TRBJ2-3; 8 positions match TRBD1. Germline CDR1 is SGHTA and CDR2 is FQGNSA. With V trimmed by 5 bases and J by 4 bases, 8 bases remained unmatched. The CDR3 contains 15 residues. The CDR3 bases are TGTGCCAGCAGCCGTCCCGGGACAGGTTCAGATACGCAGTATTTT. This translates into CASSRPGTGSDTQYF.

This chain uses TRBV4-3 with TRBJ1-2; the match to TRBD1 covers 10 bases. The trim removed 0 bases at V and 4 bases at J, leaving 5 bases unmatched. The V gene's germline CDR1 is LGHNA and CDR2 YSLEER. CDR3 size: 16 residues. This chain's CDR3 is CASSQDGDRGAYGYTF. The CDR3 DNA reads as TGCGCCAGCAGCCAAGATGGGGACAGGGGCGCCTATGGCTACACCTTC.

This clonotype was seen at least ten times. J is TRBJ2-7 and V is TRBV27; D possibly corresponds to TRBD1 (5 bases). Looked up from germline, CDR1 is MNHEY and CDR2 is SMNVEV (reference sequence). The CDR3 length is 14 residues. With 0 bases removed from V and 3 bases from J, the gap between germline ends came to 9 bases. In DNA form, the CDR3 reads TGTGCCAGCAGTTTATCGAGACAGAACTACGAGCAGTACTTC. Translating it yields CASSLSRQNYEQYF.

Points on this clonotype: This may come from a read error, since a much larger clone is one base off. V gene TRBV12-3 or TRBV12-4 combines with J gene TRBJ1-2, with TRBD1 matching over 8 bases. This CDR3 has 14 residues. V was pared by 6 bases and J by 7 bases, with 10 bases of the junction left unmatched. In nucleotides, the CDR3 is TGTGCCAGCAGCCAGAACAGGGGGAAGAGTGGCTACACCTTC. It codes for CASSQNRGKSGYTF.

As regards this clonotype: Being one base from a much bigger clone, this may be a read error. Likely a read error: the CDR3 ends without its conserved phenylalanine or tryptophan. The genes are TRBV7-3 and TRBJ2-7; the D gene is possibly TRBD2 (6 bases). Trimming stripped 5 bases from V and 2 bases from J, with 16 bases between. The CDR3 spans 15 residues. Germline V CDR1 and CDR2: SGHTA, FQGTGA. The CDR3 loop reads CASSPSGLGPYEQYC. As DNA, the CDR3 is TGTGCCAGCAGCCCTTCGGGACTCGGGCCCTACGAGCAGTACTGC.

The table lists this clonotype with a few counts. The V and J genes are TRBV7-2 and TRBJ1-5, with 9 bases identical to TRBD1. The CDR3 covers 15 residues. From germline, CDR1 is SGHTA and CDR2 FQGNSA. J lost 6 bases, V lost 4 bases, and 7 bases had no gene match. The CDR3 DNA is TGTGCCAGCAGCTCAAGGACAGGGGATCGTCAGCCCCAGCATTTT. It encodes CASSSRTGDRQPQHF.

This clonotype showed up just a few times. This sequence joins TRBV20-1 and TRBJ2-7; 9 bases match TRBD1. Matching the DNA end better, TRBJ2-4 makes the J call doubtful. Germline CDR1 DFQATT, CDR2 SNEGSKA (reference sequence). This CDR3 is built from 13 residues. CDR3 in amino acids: CSARDRGQNIQYF. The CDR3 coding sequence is TGCAGTGCTAGGGACAGGGGACAAAACATTCAGTACTTC.

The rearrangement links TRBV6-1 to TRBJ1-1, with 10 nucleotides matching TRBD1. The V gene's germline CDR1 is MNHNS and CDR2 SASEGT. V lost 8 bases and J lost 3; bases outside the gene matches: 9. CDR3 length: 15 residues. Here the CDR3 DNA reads TGTGCCAGCCGGGGACAGGGGTTATGGTACACTGAAGCTTTCTTT. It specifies CASRGQGLWYTEAFF.

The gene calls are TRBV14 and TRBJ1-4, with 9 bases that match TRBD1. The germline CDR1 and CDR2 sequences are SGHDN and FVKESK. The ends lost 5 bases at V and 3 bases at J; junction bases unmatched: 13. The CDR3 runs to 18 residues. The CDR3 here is CASSASTGGLGSNEKLFF. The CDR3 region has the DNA TGTGCCAGCAGCGCATCGACAGGGGGACTCGGTTCTAATGAAAAACTGTTTTTT.

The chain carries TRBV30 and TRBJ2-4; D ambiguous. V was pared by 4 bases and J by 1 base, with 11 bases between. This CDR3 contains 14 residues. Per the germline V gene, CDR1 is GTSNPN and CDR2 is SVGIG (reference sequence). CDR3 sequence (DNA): TGTGCCTGGATGTCCGTCTTGGCCAAAAACATTCAGTACTTC. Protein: CAWMSVLAKNIQYF.

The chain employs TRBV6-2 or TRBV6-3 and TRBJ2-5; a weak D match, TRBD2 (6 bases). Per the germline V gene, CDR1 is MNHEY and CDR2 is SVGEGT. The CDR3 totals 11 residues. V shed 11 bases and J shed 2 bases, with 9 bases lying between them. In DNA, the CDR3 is TGTGCCCACGGGAGACAAGAGACCCAGTACTTC. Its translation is CAHGRQETQYF.

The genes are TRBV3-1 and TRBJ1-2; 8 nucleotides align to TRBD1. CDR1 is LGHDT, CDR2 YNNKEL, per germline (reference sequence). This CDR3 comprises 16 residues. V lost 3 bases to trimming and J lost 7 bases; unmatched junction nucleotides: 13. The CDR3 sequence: CASSHDGQGDGCGYTF. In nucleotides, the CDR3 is TGTGCCAGCAGCCATGACGGACAGGGCGATGGTTGTGGCTACACCTTC.

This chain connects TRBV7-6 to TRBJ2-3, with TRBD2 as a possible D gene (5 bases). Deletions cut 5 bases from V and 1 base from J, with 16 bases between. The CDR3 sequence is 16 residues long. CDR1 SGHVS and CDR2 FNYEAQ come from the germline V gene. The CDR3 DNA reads TGTGCCAGCAGCCCGGGGTCGACCTCGGGCACAGATACGCAGTATTTT. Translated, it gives CASSPGSTSGTDTQYF. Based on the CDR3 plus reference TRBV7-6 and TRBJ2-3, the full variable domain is GAGVSQSPRYKVTKRGQDVALRCDPISGHVSLYWYRQALGQGPEFLTYFNYEAQQDKSGLPNDRFSAERPEGSISTLTIQRTEQRDSAMYRCASSPGSTSGTDTQYFGPGTRLTVL.

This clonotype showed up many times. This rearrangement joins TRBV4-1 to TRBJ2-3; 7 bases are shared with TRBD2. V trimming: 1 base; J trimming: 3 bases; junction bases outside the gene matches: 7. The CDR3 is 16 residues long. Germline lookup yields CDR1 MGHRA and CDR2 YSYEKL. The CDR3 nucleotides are TGCGCCAGCAGCCAAGGAACGGGGGGAAGTACAGATACGCAGTATTTT. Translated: CASSQGTGGSTDTQYF.

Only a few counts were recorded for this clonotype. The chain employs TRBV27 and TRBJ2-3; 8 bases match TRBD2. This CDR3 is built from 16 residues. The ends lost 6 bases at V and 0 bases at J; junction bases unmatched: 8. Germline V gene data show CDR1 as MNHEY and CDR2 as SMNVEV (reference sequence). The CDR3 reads CASSRLLAESTDTQYF. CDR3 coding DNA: TGTGCCAGCAGCCGATTACTAGCGGAGAGCACAGATACGCAGTATTTT.

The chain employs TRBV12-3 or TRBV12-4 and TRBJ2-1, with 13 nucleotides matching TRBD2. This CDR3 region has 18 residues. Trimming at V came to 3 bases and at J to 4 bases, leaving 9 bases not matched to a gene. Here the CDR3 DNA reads TGTGCCAGCAGTTTGGATTTCGGGACTAGCGGGGAATACAATGAGCAGTTCTTC. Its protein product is CASSLDFGTSGEYNEQFF.